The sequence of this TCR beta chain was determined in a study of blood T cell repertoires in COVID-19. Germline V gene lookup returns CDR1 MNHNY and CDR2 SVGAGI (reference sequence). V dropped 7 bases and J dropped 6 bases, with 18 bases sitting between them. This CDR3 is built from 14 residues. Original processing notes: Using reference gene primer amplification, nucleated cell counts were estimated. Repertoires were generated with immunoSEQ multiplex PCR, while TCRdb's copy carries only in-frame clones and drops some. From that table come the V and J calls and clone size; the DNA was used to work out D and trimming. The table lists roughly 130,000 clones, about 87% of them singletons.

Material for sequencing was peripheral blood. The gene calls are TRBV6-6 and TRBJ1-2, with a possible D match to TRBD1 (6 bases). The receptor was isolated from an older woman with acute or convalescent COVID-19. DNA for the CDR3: TGTGCCAGCATTAAAACCGGGACATGGGATGGCTACACCTTC. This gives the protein CASIKTGTWDGYTF.